What follows is one T cell receptor (beta chain) and its context. Its antigen is as yet unknown. The sample comes from a study of shared clonotypes between healthy human individuals. Sequencing was performed with immunoSEQ multiplex PCR; in TCRdb, only in-frame clones are kept and a portion is missing. This sample has roughly 700,000 clones, with 74% found just once. General study results and limits: Owing to a small donor count, the genetic and exposure-history diversity represented was limited.

V lost 3 bases, J lost 7 bases, and 5 bases stayed unmatched. Looked up from germline, CDR1 is KGHSH and CDR2 is LQKENI. The CDR3 is 13 residues long. What was sequenced was memory CD4+ T cells sorted from blood. Subset of the sample: CD45RA-negative fraction. This sequence joins TRBV18 and TRBJ2-7, with 8 bases aligning to TRBD1. The clonotype was recovered from a woman under 40 in good health. The CDR3 loop reads CASSPRQGREQYF. The DNA of the CDR3 is TGTGCCAGCTCACCCCGACAGGGGCGGGAGCAGTACTTC.